The 21 T cell receptor beta chains below all came from one sample that was sequenced in a study of blood T cells in healthy people across ages. PCR was performed a second time for about 7 to 11 cycles using a sample-barcoded 5' primer and a J-beta primer mix. TCRdb reprocessed the 5' RACE reads with MiXCR, giving one entry per CDR3 protein. Of around 650,000 distinct CDR3 sequences detected, 40% to 45% appear once; the ten largest clones hold about 30%. Sequencing input: blood. The receptors come from an older man in good health.

This clonotype came up once. The rearrangement links TRBV7-6 to TRBJ2-7; possibly TRBD1 for D (5 bases). This CDR3 is built from 14 residues. The germline V and J ends were trimmed by 5 bases and 6 bases, with 17 bases remaining between them. Germline-derived CDR1 and CDR2 are SGHVS and FNYEAQ. In DNA form, the CDR3 reads TGTGCCAGCAGCGTAGTACAGGAGTGGGGCGAGCAGTACTTC. It codes for CASSVVQEWGEQYF.

This chain uses TRBV7-2 with TRBJ2-7; 8 nucleotides align to TRBD1. Germline assignment: CDR1 SGHTA and CDR2 FQGNSA. V gave up 4 bases and J gave up 7 bases; unmatched junction bases: 12. This CDR3 is 15 amino acids long. The CDR3 sequence is CASSSVTGGAEEQYF. CDR3 DNA sequence: TGTGCCAGCAGCTCAGTCACAGGGGGAGCGGAGGAGCAGTACTTC. The entire variable domain, with the rest obtained from reference TRBV7-2 and TRBJ2-7, is as follows: GAGVSQSPSNKVTEKGKDVELRCDPISGHTALYWYRQSLGQGLEFLIYFQGNSAPDKSGLPSDRFSAERTGGSVSTLTIQRTQQEDSAVYLCASSSVTGGAEEQYFGPGTRLTVT.

This clonotype appeared a few times. This chain uses TRBV7-2 with TRBJ2-1; TRBD1 agrees at 9 bases. The CDR3 contains 15 residues. With V trimmed by 1 base and J by 7 bases, 5 bases remained unmatched. Germline CDR1 reads SGHTA; CDR2 reads FQGNSA. CDR3 residues: CASSLVGQGSNEQFF. In nucleotides, the CDR3 is TGTGCCAGCAGCTTAGTGGGACAGGGTAGTAATGAGCAGTTCTTC.

The chain has TRBV6-4 and TRBJ1-1; D gene unclear. Trimming stripped 3 bases from V and 5 bases from J, with 10 bases between. The CDR3 covers 13 residues. Germline V gene sequence: CDR1 MRHNA, CDR2 SNTAGT. CDR3 loop: CASSDELGTEAFF. The CDR3 bases are TGTGCCAGCAGTGATGAGTTAGGGACTGAAGCTTTCTTT.

The V and J genes are TRBV6-2 or TRBV6-3 and TRBJ1-2; 7 bases are a match to TRBD1. The germline gives CDR1 MNHEY, CDR2 SVGEGT. V lost 6 bases to trimming and J lost 6 bases; unmatched junction nucleotides: 7. This CDR3 is built from 13 residues. Written as DNA, the CDR3 is TGTGCCAGCAGGGCCGGGACAGAAGATGGCTACACCTTC. Translation gives CASRAGTEDGYTF.

The rearrangement links TRBV25-1 to TRBJ1-2, with D unclear. Germline V CDR1 and CDR2: MGHDK, SYGVNS. This CDR3 spans 14 amino acids. The germline V and J ends were trimmed by 2 bases and 1 base, with 8 bases remaining between them. DNA for the CDR3: TGTGCCAGCAGTGAACAGGCGTATAACTATGGCTACACCTTC. Translation: CASSEQAYNYGYTF.

With respect to this clonotype: At one end, the junction sequence differs from germline, possibly due to a read error. This chain joins TRBV11-2 and TRBJ1-6; no reliable D call. Per germline, CDR1 SGHAT and CDR2 FQNNGV. This CDR3 region has 15 residues. CDR3: CASSLDRGSNPPLHF. DNA for the CDR3: TGTGCCAGCAGCTTAGATCGTGGGAGTAATCCACCCCTCCACTTT. Full variable domain (outside the CDR3, taken from reference TRBV11-2 and TRBJ1-6): EAGVAQSPRYKIIEKRQSVAFWCNPISGHATLYWYQQILGQGPKLLIQFQNNGVVDDSQLPKDRFSAERLKGVDSTLKIQPAKLEDSAVYLCASSLDRGSNPPLHFGNGTRLTVT.

V is TRBV5-1 and J is TRBJ2-7; TRBD1 aligns across 7 bases. Looked up from germline, CDR1 is SGHRS and CDR2 is YFSETQ. After removal of 0 bases from V and 1 base from J, the junction contained 4 bases not matched to a gene. The CDR3 has 15 amino acids. The CDR3 region has the DNA TGCGCCAGCAGCTTGGTGAGGGACAGATCCTACGAGCAGTACTTC. Encoded protein: CASSLVRDRSYEQYF.

The V and J genes are TRBV7-2 and TRBJ2-7, with 8 nucleotides matching TRBD2. The DNA end favors TRBJ2-5, so the J call may be wrong. CDR1 and CDR2 from the germline V gene are SGHTA and FQGNSA. The CDR3 consists of 15 residues. The CDR3 DNA reads TGTGCCACCGCCCGGGGGGGCAGTTCTGGTGGGACCCAGTACTTC. Protein sequence: CATARGGSSGGTQYF.

This chain links TRBV12-3 or TRBV12-4 with TRBJ2-3; D could derive from TRBD1 or TRBD2 (6 bases each). This CDR3 spans 14 amino acids. The ends were cut back, 5 bases at V and 8 bases at J, with 17 bases in the middle. CDR3 DNA: TGTGCCAGCAGTCCGACCTTACAGGGAGGTACGCAGTATTTT. It translates to CASSPTLQGGTQYF.

Of note for this clonotype: A much larger clone sits a single nucleotide away, making a read error possible. The V call is TRBV4-1, the J call TRBJ2-5; 7 nucleotides match TRBD1. The J segment lost 3 bases and the V segment lost 1 base, leaving 5 bases of the junction unmatched. The CDR3 is 15 residues long. Looked up from germline, CDR1 is MGHRA and CDR2 is YSYEKL. The DNA for the CDR3 is TGCGCCAGCAGCCAAGTTCGTACAGGGGAAGAGACCCAGTACTTC. This codes for CASSQVRTGEETQYF.

V usage is TRBV10-3 and J usage is TRBJ2-2; TRBD1 matches at 9 bases. With V trimmed by 6 bases and J by 5 bases, 7 bases remained unmatched. Germline CDR1 ENHRY, CDR2 SYGVKD. This CDR3 is built from 15 residues. CDR3 region: CAISPKGTGTGELFF. The DNA for the CDR3 is TGTGCCATCAGCCCGAAAGGGACAGGGACCGGGGAGCTGTTTTTT.

This chain links TRBV4-2 with TRBJ2-7, with TRBD2 matching over 7 bases. V shed 0 bases and J 1 base; nucleotides not matched to a gene: 3. Germline V gives CDR1 LGHNA, CDR2 YNFKEQ. This CDR3 is built from 15 residues. CDR3 region: CASSQERGGSYEQYF. CDR3 nucleotide sequence: TGTGCCAGCAGCCAAGAAAGGGGAGGGTCCTACGAGCAGTACTTC.

The CDR3 loop reads CSAKGDREGEQYF. The CDR3 nucleotides read TGCAGTGCAAAGGGGGACAGGGAGGGCGAGCAGTACTTC. V is TRBV20-1 and J is TRBJ2-7; 9 bases are shared with TRBD1. The V gene end was trimmed by 6 bases and the J gene end by 6 bases; junction bases not matched to a gene: 9. The germline V gene encodes CDR1 DFQATT and CDR2 SNEGSKA (reference sequence). The CDR3 loop spans 13 amino acids.

The gene calls are TRBV6-2 or TRBV6-3 and TRBJ1-5; D is uncertain. From germline, CDR1 is MNHEY and CDR2 SVGEGT. CDR3 size: 15 residues. Trimming removed 6 bases from V and 3 bases from J, with 15 bases in between. Here the CDR3 reads CASSPVGGFNQPQHF. The CDR3 DNA is TGTGCCAGCAGCCCCGTCGGCGGGTTCAATCAGCCCCAGCATTTT.

This clonotype has more than one count but fewer than ten. The V and J genes are TRBV6-5 and TRBJ2-7; D is possibly TRBD1 (6 bases). Trimming removed 5 bases at V and 2 bases at J, with 19 bases between. Germline CDR1 reads MNHEY; CDR2 reads SVGAGI. This CDR3 has 16 amino acids. The CDR3 nucleotides read TGTGCCAGCAGTCGTGACCCCGGGACATTGCCCTACGAGCAGTACTTC. It yields the protein CASSRDPGTLPYEQYF.

Details on this clonotype: A much larger clone lies one base from this, so it may be a read error. V gene TRBV4-2 combines with J gene TRBJ2-1; D may be TRBD1 or TRBD2 (5 bases each). CDR3 length: 15 amino acids. With 0 bases removed from V and 1 base from J, the gap between germline ends came to 7 bases. CDR1 is LGHNA, CDR2 YNFKEQ, per germline. The CDR3 region is CASSQEGESYNEQFF. As DNA, the CDR3 is TGTGCCAGCAGCCAAGAGGGGGAGTCCTACAATGAGCAGTTCTTC.

V gene TRBV6-2 or TRBV6-3 combines with J gene TRBJ2-7; D not certain. Germline loops: CDR1 MNHEY, CDR2 SVGEGT. This CDR3 region has 13 residues. The ends were cut back, 7 bases at V and 2 bases at J, with 12 bases in the middle. The CDR3 nucleotides read TGTGCCAGCACGGACGTCCCAGCCTACGAGCAGTACTTC. Its translation is CASTDVPAYEQYF.

The chain links TRBV5-5 to TRBJ2-7; 9 bases match TRBD1. The germline CDR1 and CDR2 sequences are SGHKS and YYEKEE (reference sequence). Trimming at V came to 0 bases and at J to 3 bases, leaving 13 bases not matched to a gene. This CDR3 has 18 residues. The CDR3 DNA follows: TGTGCCAGCAGCTTGGGGGCCAGGCGACAGGGGGTTTTCTACGAGCAGTACTTC. This encodes CASSLGARRQGVFYEQYF.

The V gene is TRBV4-3, the J gene TRBJ2-6, with D tentatively TRBD2 (5 bases). The V gene's germline CDR1 is LGHNA and CDR2 YSLEER. V lost 0 bases, J lost 0 bases, and 15 bases lay in between. The CDR3 covers 19 residues. This CDR3 reads CASSQDGPSRSSGANVLTF. The CDR3 DNA reads TGCGCCAGCAGCCAAGATGGGCCTAGCCGTAGCTCTGGGGCCAACGTCCTGACTTTC.

The V gene is TRBV20-1, the J gene TRBJ2-7; no definite D call. The CDR3 contains 11 residues. Germline V gene lookup returns CDR1 DFQATT and CDR2 SNEGSKA (reference sequence). Deletions cut 6 bases from V and 5 bases from J, with 11 bases between. The CDR3, as DNA: TGCAGTGCCCCCAGACCCAACGAGCAGTACTTC. Protein sequence: CSAPRPNEQYF.